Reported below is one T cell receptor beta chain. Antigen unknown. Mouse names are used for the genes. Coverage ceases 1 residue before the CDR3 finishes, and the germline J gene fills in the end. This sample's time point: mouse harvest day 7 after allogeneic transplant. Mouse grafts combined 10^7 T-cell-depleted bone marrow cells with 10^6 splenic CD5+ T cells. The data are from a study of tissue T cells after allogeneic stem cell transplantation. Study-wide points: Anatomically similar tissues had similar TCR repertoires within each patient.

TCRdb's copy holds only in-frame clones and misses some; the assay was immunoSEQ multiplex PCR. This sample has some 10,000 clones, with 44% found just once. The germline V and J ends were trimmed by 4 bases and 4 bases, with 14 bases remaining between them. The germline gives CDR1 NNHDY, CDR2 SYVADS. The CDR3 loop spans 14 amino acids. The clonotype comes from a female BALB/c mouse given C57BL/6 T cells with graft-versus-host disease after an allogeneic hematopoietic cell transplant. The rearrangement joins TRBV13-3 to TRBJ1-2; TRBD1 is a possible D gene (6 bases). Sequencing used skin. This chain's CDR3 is CASSPRGAGSDYTF. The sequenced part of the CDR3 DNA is TGTGCCAGCAGTCCCCGGGGGGCGGGCTCCGACTACACC.